The entry below gives a single TCR beta chain sequence along with its context. The protocol was immunoSEQ multiplex PCR, while the TCRdb copy is restricted to in-frame clones and leaves out a portion. The profile shows about 82,000 clones, approximately 90% of them singletons. This entry is derived from a study of PD-L1 blockade in urothelial cancer. As for the study in general: The analyses of blood took place 3 weeks (second dose) and 6 weeks after treatment start. A median blood sample held around 150,000 T cells and tens of thousands of unique TCRs.

Germline V lookup: CDR1 MNHNS, CDR2 SASEGT. This CDR3 region has 13 residues. V lost 3 bases and J lost 2, with 7 bases in between. The material sequenced was PBMCs, taken around atezolizumab (anti-PD-L1) treatment. The chain employs TRBV6-1 and TRBJ1-2; a weak D match, TRBD1 (5 bases). The clonotype comes from a man in his fifties or sixties with urothelial cancer. DNA for the CDR3: TGTGCCAGCAGTGACAGGGAAAACTATGGCTACACCTTC. Amino acids: CASSDRENYGYTF.